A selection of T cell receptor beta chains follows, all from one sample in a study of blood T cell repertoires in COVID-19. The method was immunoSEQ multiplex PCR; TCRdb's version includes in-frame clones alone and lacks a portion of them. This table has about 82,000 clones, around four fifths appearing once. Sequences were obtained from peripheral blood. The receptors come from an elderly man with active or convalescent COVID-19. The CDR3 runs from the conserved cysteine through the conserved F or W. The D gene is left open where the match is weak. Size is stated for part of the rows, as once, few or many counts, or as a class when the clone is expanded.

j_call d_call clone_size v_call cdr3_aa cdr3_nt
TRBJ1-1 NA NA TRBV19 CASSTTVDTEAFF TGTGCCAGTAGTACCACAGTGGACACTGAAGCTTTCTTT
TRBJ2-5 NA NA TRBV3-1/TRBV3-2 CASSQASIQETQYF TGTGCCAGCAGCCAAGCGAGTATCCAAGAGACCCAGTACTTC
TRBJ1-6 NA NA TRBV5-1 CASSLQGGNSPLHF TGCGCCAGCAGCTTGCAGGGCGGTAATTCACCCCTCCACTTT
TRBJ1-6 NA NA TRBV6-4 CASSPTREHNSPLHF TGTGCCAGCAGCCCGACCCGGGAACATAATTCACCCCTCCACTTT
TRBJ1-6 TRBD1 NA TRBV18 CASSPAGTGLASNNSPLHF TGTGCCAGCTCACCAGCTGGGACAGGGCTGGCTTCTAATAATTCACCCCTCCACTTT
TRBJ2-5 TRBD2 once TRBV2 CASTRLAGKQETQYF TGTGCCAGCACCCGACTAGCGGGAAAACAAGAGACCCAGTACTTC
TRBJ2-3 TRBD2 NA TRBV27 CASSLGREAGAQYF TGTGCCAGCAGTTTAGGCCGGGAAGCGGGGGCGCAGTATTTT
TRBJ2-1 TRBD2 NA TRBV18 CASSQIAGVSNEQFF TGTGCCAGCTCACAAATAGCGGGGGTAAGCAATGAGCAGTTCTTC
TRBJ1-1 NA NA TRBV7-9 CASSLRGEAFF TGTGCCAGCAGCTTAAGGGGGGAAGCTTTCTTT
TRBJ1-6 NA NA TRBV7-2 CASSLRLGEISPLHF TGTGCCAGCAGCTTAAGGTTAGGGGAAATTTCACCCCTCCACTTT
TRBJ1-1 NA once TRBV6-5 CASSYRGIIMNTEAFF TGTGCCAGCAGTTATCGGGGGATTATTATGAACACTGAAGCTTTCTTT
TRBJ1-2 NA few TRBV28 CASRLTRGGGYTF TGTGCCAGCAGACTTACTCGTGGCGGCGGCTACACCTTC
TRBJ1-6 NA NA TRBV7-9 CASSLESGSPLHF TGTGCCAGCAGCCTGGAGTCGGGATCACCCCTCCACTTT
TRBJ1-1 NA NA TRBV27 CASSALQGWTEAFF TGTGCCAGCAGTGCCCTACAGGGATGGACTGAAGCTTTCTTT
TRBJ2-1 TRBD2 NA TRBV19 CASSKWGTSGTYNEQFF TGTGCCAGTAGTAAATGGGGGACTAGCGGGACCTACAATGAGCAGTTCTTC
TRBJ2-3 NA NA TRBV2 CASSVGRQPSTDTQYF TGTGCCAGCAGTGTCGGTAGACAACCTAGCACAGATACGCAGTATTTT
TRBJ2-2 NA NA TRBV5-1 CASSLVESGELFF TGCGCCAGCAGCTTGGTCGAGAGCGGGGAGCTGTTTTTT
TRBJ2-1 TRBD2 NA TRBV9 CASSVGSLADNEQFF TGTGCCAGCAGCGTAGGGAGTCTAGCGGACAATGAGCAGTTCTTC
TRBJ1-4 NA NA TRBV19 CASSMAGTTNEKLFF TGTGCCAGTAGTATGGCGGGGACAACTAATGAAAAACTGTTTTTT
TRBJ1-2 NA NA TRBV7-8 CASSAEQGLRGYTF TGTGCCAGCAGCGCCGAACAGGGTTTGAGGGGCTACACCTTC
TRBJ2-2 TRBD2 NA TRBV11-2 CASSSPGLAVKSTGELFF TGTGCCAGCAGCTCTCCGGGACTAGCGGTAAAGAGCACCGGGGAGCTGTTTTTT
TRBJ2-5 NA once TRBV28 CASSLTGGGQETQYF TGTGCCAGCAGTTTAACAGGGGGGGGCCAAGAGACCCAGTACTTC
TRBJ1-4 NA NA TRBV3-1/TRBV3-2 CASSPPGGRAEKLFF TGTGCCAGCAGCCCCCCGGGGGGAAGGGCTGAAAAACTGTTTTTT
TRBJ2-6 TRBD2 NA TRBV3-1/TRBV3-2 CASSQDPRTSGTGANVLTF TGTGCCAGCAGCCAAGATCCCAGGACTAGCGGGACTGGGGCCAACGTCCTGACTTTC
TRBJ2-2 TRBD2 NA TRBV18 CASSPSGGYTGELFF TGTGCCAGCTCACCGAGCGGGGGGTACACCGGGGAGCTGTTTTTT
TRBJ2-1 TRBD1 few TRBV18 CASSLRTGGAYNEQFF TGTGCCAGCTCACTCAGGACAGGGGGCGCCTACAATGAGCAGTTCTTC
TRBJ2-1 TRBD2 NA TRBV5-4 CASSPSGLAGKNEQFF TGTGCCAGCAGCCCGTCGGGACTAGCGGGAAAAAATGAGCAGTTCTTC
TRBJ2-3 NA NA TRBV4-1 CASSQDIVQGHFIDTQYF TGCGCCAGCAGCCAAGATATCGTCCAGGGGCATTTTATAGATACGCAGTATTTT
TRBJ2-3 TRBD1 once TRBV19 CASSTGVGTDTQYF TGTGCCAGCAGTACAGGGGTTGGTACAGATACGCAGTATTTT
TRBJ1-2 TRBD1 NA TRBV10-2 CASSELQGARDGYTF TGCGCCAGCAGTGAGCTCCAGGGGGCGCGAGATGGCTACACCTTC
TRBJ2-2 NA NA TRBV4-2 CASSQRQGRAFVDGELFF TGTGCCAGCAGCCAGCGCCAGGGTCGCGCATTCGTGGACGGGGAGCTGTTTTTT
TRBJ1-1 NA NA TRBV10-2 CASSETTGHTEAFF TGCGCCAGCAGTGAGACGACGGGTCACACTGAAGCTTTCTTT
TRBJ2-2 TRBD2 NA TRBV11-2 CASRAGLASAGELFF TGTGCCAGCAGAGCGGGACTAGCTTCAGCCGGGGAGCTGTTTTTT
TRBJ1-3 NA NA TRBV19 CASSRQVTAGNTIYF TGTGCCAGTAGCCGACAGGTAACCGCTGGAAACACCATATATTTT
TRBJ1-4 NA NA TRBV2 CASTGRVDEKLFF TGTGCCAGCACGGGCAGGGTAGATGAAAAACTGTTTTTT
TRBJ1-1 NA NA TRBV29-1 CSAVEVTEAFF TGCAGCGCGGTAGAGGTTACTGAAGCTTTCTTT
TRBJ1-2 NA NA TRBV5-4 CASSLAPGPWYGYTF TGTGCCAGCAGCTTGGCGCCGGGTCCATGGTATGGCTACACCTTC
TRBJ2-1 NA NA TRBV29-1 CSAKVSGNEQFF TGCAGCGCCAAGGTCTCAGGGAATGAGCAGTTCTTC
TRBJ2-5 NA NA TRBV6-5 CASCELGAETQYF TGTGCCAGCTGCGAATTGGGGGCGGAGACCCAGTACTTC
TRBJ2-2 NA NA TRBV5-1 CASSERTPTQSGPSPGELFF TGCGCCAGCAGCGAACGCACACCAACCCAGAGCGGGCCCTCGCCCGGGGAGCTGTTTTTT
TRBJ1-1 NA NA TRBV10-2 CASSETGSDTEAFF TGCGCCAGCAGTGAGACAGGGAGTGACACTGAAGCTTTCTTT
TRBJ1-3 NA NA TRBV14 CASSLGTFSGNTIYF TGTGCCAGCAGCCTCGGGACATTTTCTGGAAACACCATATATTTT
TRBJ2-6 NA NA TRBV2 CASSGTPLGANVLTF TGTGCCAGCAGTGGGACTCCTCTCGGGGCCAACGTCCTGACTTTC
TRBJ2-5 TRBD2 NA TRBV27 CASSPRWLAGETQYF TGTGCCAGCAGTCCACGGTGGCTAGCGGGAGAGACCCAGTACTTC
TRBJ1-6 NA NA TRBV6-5 CASSYSREGNSPLHF TGTGCCAGCAGTTACTCCCGGGAAGGGAACTCACCCCTCCACTTT
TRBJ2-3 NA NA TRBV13 CASSDRRSADTQYF TGTGCCAGCAGCGACAGGAGGAGTGCAGATACGCAGTATTTT
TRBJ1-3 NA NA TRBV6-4 CASSAWEGRGNTIYF TGTGCCAGCAGTGCCTGGGAGGGGCGCGGAAACACCATATATTTT
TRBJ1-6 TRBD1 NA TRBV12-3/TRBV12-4 CASSLQGTGPLHF TGTGCCAGCAGTTTACAGGGGACAGGGCCCCTGCACTTT
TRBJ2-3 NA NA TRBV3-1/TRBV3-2 CASSRPRASTDTQYF TGTGCCAGCAGCCGGCCGAGGGCTAGCACAGATACGCAGTATTTT
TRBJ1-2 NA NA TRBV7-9 CASSSDWVNYGYTF TGTGCCAGCAGCTCAGACTGGGTGAACTATGGCTACACCTTC
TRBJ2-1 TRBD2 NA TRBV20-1 CSASVGLAGGREQFF TGCAGTGCTAGTGTTGGGCTAGCGGGAGGGCGTGAGCAGTTCTTC
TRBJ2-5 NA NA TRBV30 CAWRLTVRETQYF TGTGCCTGGAGGCTAACGGTGCGGGAGACCCAGTACTTC
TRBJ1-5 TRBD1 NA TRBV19 CASSWTGNSNQPQHF TGTGCCAGTAGCTGGACAGGGAATAGCAATCAGCCCCAGCATTTT